Below, 12 T cell receptor beta chains from the same sample are listed, as sequenced in a study of technical replicates of blood from a handful of donors. Assay used: immunoSEQ multiplex PCR; TCRdb lists only in-frame clones, some missing. The sample carries about 79,000 clones, roughly 92% recorded once. The sample taken for sequencing was T cells isolated from PBMCs. These receptors all come from a human donor in good health.

J is TRBJ2-7 and V is TRBV7-9; D not resolved. This CDR3 region has 12 residues. Trimming shortened V by 5 bases and J by 6 bases, and 11 bases separated the two germline ends. Germline V gene data show CDR1 as SEHNR and CDR2 as FQNEAQ (reference sequence). CDR3 bases: TGTGCCAGCAGCCGTGAGAGTCCCGAGCAGTACTTC. Its protein is CASSRESPEQYF.

This clone was seen a single time. The J gene is TRBJ2-1, the V gene TRBV2; D might be TRBD1 (6 bases). V dropped 8 bases and J dropped 3 bases, with 14 bases sitting between them. The CDR3 runs to 14 residues. Germline assignment: CDR1 SNHLY and CDR2 FYNNEI. The DNA for the CDR3 is TGTGCCAGCTGTAACAGGGACAACTACAATGAGCAGTTCTTC. It yields the protein CASCNRDNYNEQFF.

The CDR3 coding sequence is TGTGCCATCAGGGGTCAGGGGACGACGCAGTATTTT. Its translation: CAIRGQGTTQYF. This chain links TRBV10-3 with TRBJ2-3; TRBD1 is a possible D gene (6 bases). V lost 6 bases and J lost 9, with 13 bases in between. The CDR3 totals 12 residues. Germline CDR1 is ENHRY and CDR2 is SYGVKD.

This sequence joins TRBV19 and TRBJ2-1; TRBD2 agrees at 9 bases. Germline values: CDR1 LNHDA, CDR2 SQIVND (reference sequence). V shed 5 bases, J shed 0 bases, and the junction held 5 bases outside the gene matches. This CDR3 is 16 amino acids long. The CDR3 sequence is CASSPSGGSSYNEQFF. CDR3 DNA: TGTGCCAGTAGTCCCAGCGGGGGGAGCTCCTACAATGAGCAGTTCTTC.

The genes are TRBV7-2 and TRBJ2-7, with 12 bases matching TRBD2. This CDR3 has 16 amino acids. V lost 1 base to trimming and J lost 2 bases; unmatched junction nucleotides: 3. The germline CDR1 and CDR2 sequences are SGHTA and FQGNSA. Written as DNA, the CDR3 is TGTGCCAGCAGCTTAGTAACTAGCGGGGGGACCTACGAGCAGTACTTC. Amino acids: CASSLVTSGGTYEQYF.

The rearrangement joins TRBV2 to TRBJ2-2; 8 bases align to TRBD1. In germline, CDR1 is SNHLY, CDR2 FYNNEI. V was clipped by 7 bases and J by 3 bases; unmatched bases: 1. The CDR3 runs 13 residues. The CDR3 sequence: CASKQGDTGELFF. The CDR3 nucleotides read TGTGCCAGCAAACAGGGGGACACCGGGGAGCTGTTTTTT. Full variable domain (rest looked up from reference TRBV2 and TRBJ2-2): EPEVTQTPSHQVTQMGQEVILRCVPISNHLYFYWYRQILGQKVEFLVSFYNNEISEKSEIFDDQFSVERPDGSNFTLKIRSTKLEDSAMYFCASKQGDTGELFFGEGSRLTVL.

In this sample, this clone turned up once. The chain joins TRBV9 to TRBJ1-5, with TRBD1 as a possible D gene (6 bases). V lost 0 bases and J 4 bases, leaving 11 bases between the germline ends. CDR1 is SGDLS and CDR2 is YYNGEE in the germline V gene. The CDR3 has 15 amino acids. CDR3 region: CASSVGWGLNQPQHF. The CDR3, as DNA: TGTGCCAGCAGCGTAGGCTGGGGGCTTAATCAGCCCCAGCATTTT.

This chain connects TRBV7-8 to TRBJ2-3; 8 bases align to TRBD2. The length of the CDR3 is 16 residues. Germline CDR1 and CDR2: SGHVS and FQNEAQ. The V gene end was trimmed by 4 bases and the J gene end by 7 bases; junction bases not matched to a gene: 13. CDR3 sequence: CASSSSVRGAENTQYF. DNA of the CDR3: TGTGCCAGCAGCTCGTCCGTGCGGGGGGCGGAAAATACGCAGTATTTT.

This clone was picked up a small number of times. As DNA, the CDR3 is TGCGCCAGCAGTTCCAGGGTGAGTGAAAAACTGTTTTTT. It translates to CASSSRVSEKLFF. The V and J genes are TRBV4-1 and TRBJ1-4; tentative D call: TRBD1 (5 bases). V was pared by 6 bases and J by 7 bases, with 12 bases between. CDR3 length: 13 residues. The germline gives CDR1 MGHRA, CDR2 YSYEKL.

The rearrangement links TRBV30 to TRBJ1-3; perhaps TRBD1 as D (6 bases). The CDR3 is made up of 16 amino acids. In germline, CDR1 is GTSNPN, CDR2 SVGIG (reference sequence). Trimming shortened V by 5 bases and J by 0 bases, and 17 bases separated the two germline ends. The DNA of the CDR3 is TGTGCCTGGGGGGTCCTGGGGACACGCTCTGGAAACACCATATATTTT. It encodes CAWGVLGTRSGNTIYF.

As regards this clone: One junction end disagrees with the germline gene, perhaps due to a read error. The chain recombines TRBV7-8 with TRBJ2-1; 9 nucleotides line up with TRBD2. The CDR3 contains 14 residues. Germline-derived CDR1 and CDR2 are SGHVS and FQNEAQ. The CDR3 DNA follows: TGTGCCAGCAGCCCCAGGGGAAGCGGGAGGTATAGGGTCTTC. This gives the protein CASSPRGSGRYRVF.

The gene calls are TRBV5-4 and TRBJ2-1; 9 positions match TRBD2. In germline, CDR1 is SGHNT, CDR2 YYREEE (reference sequence). This CDR3 spans 20 amino acids. With V trimmed by 0 bases and J by 0 bases, 13 bases remained unmatched. This CDR3 is CASSLEYSSGGPSSYNEQFF. Here the CDR3 DNA reads TGTGCCAGCAGCTTGGAATACAGTAGCGGGGGTCCCAGCTCCTACAATGAGCAGTTCTTC.